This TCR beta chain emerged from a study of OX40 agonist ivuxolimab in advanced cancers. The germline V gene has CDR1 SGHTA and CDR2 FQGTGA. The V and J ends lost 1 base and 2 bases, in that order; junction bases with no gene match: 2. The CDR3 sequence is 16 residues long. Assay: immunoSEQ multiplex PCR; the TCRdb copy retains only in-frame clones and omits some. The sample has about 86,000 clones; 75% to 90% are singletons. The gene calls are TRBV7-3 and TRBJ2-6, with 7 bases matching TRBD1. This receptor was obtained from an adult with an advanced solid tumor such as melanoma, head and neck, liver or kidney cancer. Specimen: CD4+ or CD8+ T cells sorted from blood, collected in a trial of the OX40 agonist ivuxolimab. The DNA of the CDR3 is TGTGCCAGCAGCTTAAGCGACAGGGCTGGGGCCAACGTCCTGACTTTC. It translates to CASSLSDRAGANVLTF.